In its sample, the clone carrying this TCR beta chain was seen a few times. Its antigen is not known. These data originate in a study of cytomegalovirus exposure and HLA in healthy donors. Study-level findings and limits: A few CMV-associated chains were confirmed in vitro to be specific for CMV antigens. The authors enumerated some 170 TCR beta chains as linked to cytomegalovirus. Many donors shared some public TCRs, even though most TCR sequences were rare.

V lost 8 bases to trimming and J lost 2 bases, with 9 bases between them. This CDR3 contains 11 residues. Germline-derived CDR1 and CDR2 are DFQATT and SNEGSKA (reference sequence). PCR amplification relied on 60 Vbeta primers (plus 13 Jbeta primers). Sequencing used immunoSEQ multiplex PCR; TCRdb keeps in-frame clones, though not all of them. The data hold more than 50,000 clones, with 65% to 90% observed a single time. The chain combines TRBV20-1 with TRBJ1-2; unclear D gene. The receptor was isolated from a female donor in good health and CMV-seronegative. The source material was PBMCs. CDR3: CSPTVNYGYTF. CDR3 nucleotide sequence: TGCAGTCCCACAGTGAACTATGGCTACACCTTC.